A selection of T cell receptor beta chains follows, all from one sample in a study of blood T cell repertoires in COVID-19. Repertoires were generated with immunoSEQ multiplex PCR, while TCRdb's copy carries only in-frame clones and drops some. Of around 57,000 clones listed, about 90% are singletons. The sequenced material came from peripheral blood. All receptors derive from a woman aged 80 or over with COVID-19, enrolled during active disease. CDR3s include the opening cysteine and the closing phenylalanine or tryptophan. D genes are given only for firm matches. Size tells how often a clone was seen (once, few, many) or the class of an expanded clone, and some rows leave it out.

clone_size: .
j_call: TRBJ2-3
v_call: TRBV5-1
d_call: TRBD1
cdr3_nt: TGCGCCAGCAGCAATGGACAGGGTGGTGCAGATACGCAGTATTTT
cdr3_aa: CASSNGQGGADTQYF

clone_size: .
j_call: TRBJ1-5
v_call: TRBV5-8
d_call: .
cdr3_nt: TGTGCCAGCAGCTTGGGCGTGACAGGCGTTAGCAATCAGCCCCAGCATTTT
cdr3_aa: CASSLGVTGVSNQPQHF

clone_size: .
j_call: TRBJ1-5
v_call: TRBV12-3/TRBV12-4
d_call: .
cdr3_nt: TGTGCCAGCAGCAGACAGGCCAATCAGCCCCAGCATTTT
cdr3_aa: CASSRQANQPQHF

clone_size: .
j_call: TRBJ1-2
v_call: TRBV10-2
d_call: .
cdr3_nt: TGCGCCTCTACCGGGGGGGGACCCGCTGGGGGCTACACCTTC
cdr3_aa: CASTGGGPAGGYTF

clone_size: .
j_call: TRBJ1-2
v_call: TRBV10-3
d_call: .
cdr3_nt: TGTGCCATCAGTGAGTCAGCGGACTATGGCTACACCTTC
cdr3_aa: CAISESADYGYTF

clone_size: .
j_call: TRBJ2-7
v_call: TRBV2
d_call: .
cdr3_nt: TGTGCCAGCAGCCCGGGGGTGAACGAGCAGTACTTC
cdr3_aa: CASSPGVNEQYF

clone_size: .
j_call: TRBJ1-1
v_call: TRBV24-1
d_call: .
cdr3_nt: TGTGCCACCAGTGATCCCCTTCCCCTCGGGACTGAAGCTTTCTTT
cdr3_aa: CATSDPLPLGTEAFF

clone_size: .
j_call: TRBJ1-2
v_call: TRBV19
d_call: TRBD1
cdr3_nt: TGTGCCAGTAGTATAGCAGGGGGCAGCGGCTACACCTTC
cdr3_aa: CASSIAGGSGYTF

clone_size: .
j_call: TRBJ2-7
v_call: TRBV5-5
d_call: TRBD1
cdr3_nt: TGTGCCAGCAGCTTCTTGGGACAGGGATACGAGCAGTACTTC
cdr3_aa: CASSFLGQGYEQYF

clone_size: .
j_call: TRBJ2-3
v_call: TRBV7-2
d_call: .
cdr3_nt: TGTGCCAGCAGGCCCGGAACTAGCAGAGCTGCAGATACGCAGTATTTT
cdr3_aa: CASRPGTSRAADTQYF

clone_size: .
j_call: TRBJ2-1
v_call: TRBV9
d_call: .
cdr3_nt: TGTGCCAGCAGCGTAGGGGTCGGCGGGGACAATGAGCAGTTCTTC
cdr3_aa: CASSVGVGGDNEQFF

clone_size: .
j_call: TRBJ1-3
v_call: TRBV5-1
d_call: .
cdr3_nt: TGCGCCAGCAGCTTGGGGACAGCCGGAAACACCATATATTTT
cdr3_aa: CASSLGTAGNTIYF

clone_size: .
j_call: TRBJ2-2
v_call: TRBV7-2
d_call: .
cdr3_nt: TGTGCCAGCAGCTCCCCTACCTCCGGGGAGCTGTTTTTT
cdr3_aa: CASSSPTSGELFF

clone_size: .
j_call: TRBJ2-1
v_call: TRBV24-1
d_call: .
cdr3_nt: TGTGCCGGAGAGAGCTCCTACAATGAGCAGTTCTTC
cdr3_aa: CAGESSYNEQFF

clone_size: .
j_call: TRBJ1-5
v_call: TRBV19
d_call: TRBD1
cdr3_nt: TGTGCCAGTAGTATCTTCGGCGGCGATACACAGGGGATAGGTCAGCCCCAGCATTTT
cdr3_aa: CASSIFGGDTQGIGQPQHF

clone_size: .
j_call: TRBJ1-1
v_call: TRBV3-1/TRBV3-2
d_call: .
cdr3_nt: TGTGCCAGCAGCCAAGATATGGCAGGGAGGAAAGCTTTCTTT
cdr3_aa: CASSQDMAGRKAFF

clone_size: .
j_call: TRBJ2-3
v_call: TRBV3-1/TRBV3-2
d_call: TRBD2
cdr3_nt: TGTGCCAGCAGCTTACTAGCGGCAGATACGCAGTATTTT
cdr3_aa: CASSLLAADTQYF

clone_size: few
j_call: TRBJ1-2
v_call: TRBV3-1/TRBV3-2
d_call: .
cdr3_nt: TGTGCCAGCAGCCAAGAAGCCAGGGATCATGGCTACACCTTC
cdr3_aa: CASSQEARDHGYTF